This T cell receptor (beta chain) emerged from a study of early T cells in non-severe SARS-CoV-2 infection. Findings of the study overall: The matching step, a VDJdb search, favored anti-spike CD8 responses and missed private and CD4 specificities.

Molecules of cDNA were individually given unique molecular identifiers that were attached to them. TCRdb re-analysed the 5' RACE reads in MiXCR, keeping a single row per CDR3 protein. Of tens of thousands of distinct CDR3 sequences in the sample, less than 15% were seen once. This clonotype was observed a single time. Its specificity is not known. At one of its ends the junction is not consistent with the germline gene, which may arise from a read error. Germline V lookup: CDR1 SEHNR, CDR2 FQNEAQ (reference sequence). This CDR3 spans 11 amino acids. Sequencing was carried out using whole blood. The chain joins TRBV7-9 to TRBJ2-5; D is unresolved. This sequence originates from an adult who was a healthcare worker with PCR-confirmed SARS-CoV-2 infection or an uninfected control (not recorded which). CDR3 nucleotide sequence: TGTGCCAGCAGCTCTGAAGAAACCCAGTACTTC. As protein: CASSSEETQYF.